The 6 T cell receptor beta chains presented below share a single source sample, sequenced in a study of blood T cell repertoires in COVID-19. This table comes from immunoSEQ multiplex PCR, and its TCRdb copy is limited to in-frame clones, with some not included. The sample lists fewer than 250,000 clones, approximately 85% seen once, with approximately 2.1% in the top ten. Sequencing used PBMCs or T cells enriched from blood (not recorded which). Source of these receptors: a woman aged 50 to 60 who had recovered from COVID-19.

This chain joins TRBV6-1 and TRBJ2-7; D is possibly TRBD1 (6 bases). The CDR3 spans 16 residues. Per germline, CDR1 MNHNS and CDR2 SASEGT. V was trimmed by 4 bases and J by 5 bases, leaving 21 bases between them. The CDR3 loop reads CASSGARGEMADEQYF. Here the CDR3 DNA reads TGTGCCAGCAGTGGAGCCAGGGGCGAAATGGCGGACGAGCAGTACTTC.

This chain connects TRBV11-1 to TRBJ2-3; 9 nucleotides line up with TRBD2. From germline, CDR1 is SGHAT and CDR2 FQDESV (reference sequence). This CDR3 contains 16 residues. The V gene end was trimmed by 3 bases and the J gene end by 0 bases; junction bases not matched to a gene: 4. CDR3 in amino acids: CASSFLAGTSTDTQYF. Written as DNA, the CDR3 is TGTGCCAGCAGCTTCCTAGCGGGGACTAGCACAGATACGCAGTATTTT.

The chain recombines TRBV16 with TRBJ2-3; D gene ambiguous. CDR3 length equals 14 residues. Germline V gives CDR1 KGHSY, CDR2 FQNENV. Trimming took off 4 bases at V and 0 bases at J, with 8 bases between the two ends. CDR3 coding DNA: TGTGCCAGCAGCCGACAACCTAGCACAGATACGCAGTATTTT. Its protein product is CASSRQPSTDTQYF.

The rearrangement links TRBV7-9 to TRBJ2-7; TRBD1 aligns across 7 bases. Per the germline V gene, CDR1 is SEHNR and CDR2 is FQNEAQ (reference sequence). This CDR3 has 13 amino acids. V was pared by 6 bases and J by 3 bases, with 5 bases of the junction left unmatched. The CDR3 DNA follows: TGTGCCAGCAGTTACGGACAGGACTACGAGCAGTACTTC. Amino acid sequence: CASSYGQDYEQYF.

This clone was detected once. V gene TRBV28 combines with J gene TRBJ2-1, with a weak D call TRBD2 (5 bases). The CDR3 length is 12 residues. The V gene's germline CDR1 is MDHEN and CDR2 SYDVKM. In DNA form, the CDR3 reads TGTGCTAGCGAGAGCTCCTACAATGAGCAGTTCTTC. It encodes CASESSYNEQFF.

The CDR3 nucleotides are TGTGCCAGCAGCTTAGAAGATCCGGGATACACTGAAGCTTTCTTT. Translated: CASSLEDPGYTEAFF. The V gene is TRBV7-6, the J gene TRBJ1-1; D ambiguous. CDR1 is SGHVS and CDR2 is FNYEAQ in the germline V gene. CDR3 length equals 15 residues. The ends were cut back, 1 base at V and 3 bases at J, with 12 bases in the middle.